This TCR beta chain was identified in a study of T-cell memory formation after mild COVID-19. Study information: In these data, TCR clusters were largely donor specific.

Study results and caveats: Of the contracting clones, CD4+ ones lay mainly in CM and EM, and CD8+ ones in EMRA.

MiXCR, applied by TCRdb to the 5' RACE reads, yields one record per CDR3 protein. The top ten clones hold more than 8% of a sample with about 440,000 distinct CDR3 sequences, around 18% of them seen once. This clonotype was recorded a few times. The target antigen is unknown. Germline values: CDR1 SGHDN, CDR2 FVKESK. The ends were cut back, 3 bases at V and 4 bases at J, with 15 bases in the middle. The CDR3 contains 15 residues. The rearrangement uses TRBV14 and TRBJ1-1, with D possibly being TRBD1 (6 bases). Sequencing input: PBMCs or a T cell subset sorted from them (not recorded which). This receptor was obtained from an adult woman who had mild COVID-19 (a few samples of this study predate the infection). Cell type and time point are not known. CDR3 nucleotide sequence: TGTGCCAGCAGCCACGCCGCCCTGGGGGCCACTGAAGCTTTCTTT. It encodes CASSHAALGATEAFF.